The following is a T cell receptor (beta chain) sequence with its context. One junction end does not reproduce the germline sequence, and a read error may be involved. TCRbeta libraries were built with three rounds of nested PCR, modified from ARM-PCR. TCRdb re-called the multiplex PCR reads with MiXCR, one entry per CDR3 protein. Here the sample spans over 60,000 distinct CDR3 sequences, 73% being singletons. These data come from a study of tumor and adjacent non-tumor tissue in lung cancer. Study details: Patients comprised about a dozen adenocarcinoma, a couple of squamous cell carcinoma and 1 small cell lung cancer. The patients, 10 to 11 men and 5 women, were roughly 30 to 85 with stage I to III disease.

This sample's RNA came from whole unsorted tissue. The CDR3 has 15 amino acids. Per the germline V gene, CDR1 is SGHNT and CDR2 is YENEEA. This TCR was recovered from a man aged 55 to 69 with non-small cell lung cancer. The V and J genes are TRBV11-3 and TRBJ2-5; TRBD2 matches 10 bases. Sequenced material: lung tumor tissue. The DNA for the CDR3 is TGTGCTAGCATCCCAGGACTAGCGGAGGAGGAGACCCAGTACTTC. This sequence encodes CASIPGLAEEETQYF.